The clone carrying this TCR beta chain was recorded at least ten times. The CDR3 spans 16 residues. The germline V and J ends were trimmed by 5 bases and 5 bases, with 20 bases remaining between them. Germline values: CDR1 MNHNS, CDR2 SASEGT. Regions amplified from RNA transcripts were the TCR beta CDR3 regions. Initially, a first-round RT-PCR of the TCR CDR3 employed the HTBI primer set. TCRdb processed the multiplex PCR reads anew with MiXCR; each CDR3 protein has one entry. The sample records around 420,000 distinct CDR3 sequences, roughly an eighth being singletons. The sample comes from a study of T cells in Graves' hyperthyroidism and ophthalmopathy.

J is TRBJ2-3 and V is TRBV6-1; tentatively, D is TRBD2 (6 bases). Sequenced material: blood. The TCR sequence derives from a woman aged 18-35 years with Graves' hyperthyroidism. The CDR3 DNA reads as TGTGCCAGCAGTTTTACCCCACCGGGAGCAATAGATACGCAGTATTTT. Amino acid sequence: CASSFTPPGAIDTQYF.